The source of this T cell receptor (beta chain) is a study of immune evolution from preneoplasia to lung adenocarcinoma. Libraries were prepared by immunoSEQ multiplex PCR; TCRdb keeps only in-frame clonotypes and omits some of them. The data contain some 6,500 clones, 75% to 80% of them seen just once; the ten biggest clones take up approximately 8%. Unmatched junction bases numbered 16, after V lost 3 bases and J lost 5 bases. CDR1 and CDR2 from the germline V gene are ENHRY and SYGVKD. The CDR3 consists of 18 residues. This clone was seen just once. Its antigen is not identified. General observations from the study: Normal lung had the highest top T cell clone frequencies. Later-stage lesions appeared to have more T cells, more diversity, less clonality.

The chain couples TRBV10-3 to TRBJ2-5; 9 bases align to TRBD1. Sequences were obtained from FFPE lung adenocarcinoma in situ tissue. This sequence was found in a donor at least 70 years old with lung adenocarcinoma. The CDR3 is CAISDHLGQGQGRETQYF. For the CDR3, the DNA is TGTGCCATCAGTGATCATTTAGGACAGGGGCAGGGAAGGGAGACCCAGTACTTC.